These T cell receptor beta chains were read from a single sample in a study of Ad26.COV2.S vaccination and SARS-CoV-2 variants. Method: immunoSEQ multiplex PCR; TCRdb's copy keeps in-frame clones and lacks some. The sample records more than 150,000 clones, roughly 85% being singletons. The source was peripheral blood, collected after recovery from COVID-19. The receptor set was obtained from a human donor who had recovered from COVID-19. The CDR3 runs from the conserved cysteine through the conserved F or W. The order of the fields is J gene, V gene, D gene, clone size, CDR3 DNA, CDR3 protein. D genes are given only for firm matches. Clone size, where shown, is once, few, many, or a class for clones that have expanded.

j_gene: TRBJ2-7; v_gene: TRBV7-9; d_gene: TRBD1; abundance: -; CDR3nt: TGTGCCAGCAGCTTAGATTCATGGACAGGGGTCTACGAGCAGTACTTC; CDR3aa: CASSLDSWTGVYEQYF
j_gene: TRBJ1-1; v_gene: TRBV5-4; d_gene: -; abundance: -; CDR3nt: TGTGCCAGCAGCCCGGCAGTCTCGGGCACTGAAGCTTTCTTT; CDR3aa: CASSPAVSGTEAFF
j_gene: TRBJ2-1; v_gene: TRBV15; d_gene: -; abundance: -; CDR3nt: TGTGCCACCAGCAGTCAGGGGCTAGCGTCCTACAATGAGCAGTTCTTC; CDR3aa: CATSSQGLASYNEQFF
j_gene: TRBJ2-2; v_gene: TRBV9; d_gene: TRBD2; abundance: -; CDR3nt: TGTGCCAGCGGGACGACTAGCAGTAACACCGGGGAGCTGTTTTTT; CDR3aa: CASGTTSSNTGELFF
j_gene: TRBJ2-2; v_gene: TRBV19; d_gene: -; abundance: -; CDR3nt: TGTGCCAGTAGTATCCCAAGGGCCAGGGCGGAAACCGGGGAGCTGTTTTTT; CDR3aa: CASSIPRARAETGELFF
j_gene: TRBJ2-3; v_gene: TRBV27; d_gene: TRBD2; abundance: -; CDR3nt: TGTGCCAGCGGTCGGACTAGCGGGAGGCAAATCACAGATACGCAGTATTTT; CDR3aa: CASGRTSGRQITDTQYF
j_gene: TRBJ2-7; v_gene: TRBV28; d_gene: -; abundance: -; CDR3nt: TGTGCCAGCAGTATAACAGGGTTCGGGCAGTACTTC; CDR3aa: CASSITGFGQYF
j_gene: TRBJ1-2; v_gene: TRBV3-1/TRBV3-2; d_gene: TRBD1; abundance: -; CDR3nt: TGTGCCAGCAGCCCCGGTGACAGGGCTCCTTACGGGTCCCAAAACTATGGCTACACCTTC; CDR3aa: CASSPGDRAPYGSQNYGYTF
j_gene: TRBJ2-6; v_gene: TRBV5-1; d_gene: TRBD1; abundance: -; CDR3nt: TGCGCCAGCAGCTCTGGGGGACAGAGCTCTGGGGCCAACGTCCTGACTTTC; CDR3aa: CASSSGGQSSGANVLTF
j_gene: TRBJ2-1; v_gene: TRBV5-1; d_gene: TRBD2; abundance: -; CDR3nt: TGCGCCAGCAGCTTCTGGGTAGCGGGAGCAAAGGGCAATGAGCAGTTCTTC; CDR3aa: CASSFWVAGAKGNEQFF
j_gene: TRBJ1-6; v_gene: TRBV6-1; d_gene: -; abundance: -; CDR3nt: TGTGCCAGCAATGACAGAAGGGGGGGTTGGGATTCACCCCTCCACTTT; CDR3aa: CASNDRRGGWDSPLHF
j_gene: TRBJ1-2; v_gene: TRBV28; d_gene: -; abundance: -; CDR3nt: TGTGCCAGCAGTTTCGTACAGACTAACTATGGCTACACCTTC; CDR3aa: CASSFVQTNYGYTF
j_gene: TRBJ1-1; v_gene: TRBV30; d_gene: -; abundance: -; CDR3nt: TGTGCCTGGAGTAGGCTGAACACTGAAGCTTTCTTT; CDR3aa: CAWSRLNTEAFF
j_gene: TRBJ2-3; v_gene: TRBV19; d_gene: -; abundance: -; CDR3nt: TGTGCCAGTAGTATGGCCAATGGGGGTACGCAGTATTTT; CDR3aa: CASSMANGGTQYF
j_gene: TRBJ2-7; v_gene: TRBV12-5; d_gene: -; abundance: -; CDR3nt: TGTGCTAGTGGTTTGGCCCGAGGGTTAGCGGCCCAACACTACGAGCAGTACTTC; CDR3aa: CASGLARGLAAQHYEQYF
j_gene: TRBJ1-3; v_gene: TRBV19; d_gene: TRBD1; abundance: -; CDR3nt: TGTGCCAGTAGTCCTAGGGACAGCTCTGGAAACACCATATATTTT; CDR3aa: CASSPRDSSGNTIYF
j_gene: TRBJ2-7; v_gene: TRBV6-5; d_gene: TRBD2; abundance: many; CDR3nt: TGTGCCAGCAGGGGTTCCGGGACTAGCGGGAGCGAGCAGTACTTC; CDR3aa: CASRGSGTSGSEQYF
j_gene: TRBJ1-3; v_gene: TRBV9; d_gene: -; abundance: -; CDR3nt: TGTGCCAGCAGCGTAGGAGCTACACAGTCTGGAAACACCATATATTTT; CDR3aa: CASSVGATQSGNTIYF
j_gene: TRBJ2-7; v_gene: TRBV4-1; d_gene: -; abundance: -; CDR3nt: TGCGCCAGCAGCCAACCAGGACATCGCGAGCAGTACTTC; CDR3aa: CASSQPGHREQYF
j_gene: TRBJ2-4; v_gene: TRBV11-2; d_gene: -; abundance: -; CDR3nt: TGTGCCAGCAGCTTAGATCAGGGGATACTAGCCAAAAACATTCAGTACTTC; CDR3aa: CASSLDQGILAKNIQYF
j_gene: TRBJ2-3; v_gene: TRBV2; d_gene: TRBD1; abundance: -; CDR3nt: TGTGCCAGCAGTTTACAGGGGCAGGGGGTCACAGATACGCAGTATTTT; CDR3aa: CASSLQGQGVTDTQYF
j_gene: TRBJ2-1; v_gene: TRBV3-1/TRBV3-2; d_gene: TRBD2; abundance: -; CDR3nt: TGTGCCAGCAGCCCGCATATTAGCGGGGGGGCCGAGGGTGAGCAGTTCTTC; CDR3aa: CASSPHISGGAEGEQFF
j_gene: TRBJ2-3; v_gene: TRBV28; d_gene: -; abundance: -; CDR3nt: TGTGCCAGCAGTTTGTGGACTACCCTCATAGATACGCAGTATTTT; CDR3aa: CASSLWTTLIDTQYF
j_gene: TRBJ2-1; v_gene: TRBV6-1; d_gene: -; abundance: few; CDR3nt: TGTGCCAGCGGGAGGCCCTACAATGAGCAGTTCTTC; CDR3aa: CASGRPYNEQFF
j_gene: TRBJ1-5; v_gene: TRBV29-1; d_gene: -; abundance: -; CDR3nt: TGCAGCGTTCGTGACAGCAATCAGCCCCAGCATTTT; CDR3aa: CSVRDSNQPQHF
j_gene: TRBJ2-1; v_gene: TRBV19; d_gene: TRBD2; abundance: once; CDR3nt: TGTGCCAGTAGTATGTCTAGCGGGAATCTATATATCAATGAGCAGTTCTTC; CDR3aa: CASSMSSGNLYINEQFF
j_gene: TRBJ2-2; v_gene: TRBV5-1; d_gene: -; abundance: -; CDR3nt: TGCGCCAGCTGGGTCGACAGCGCGAACACCGGGGAGCTGTTTTTT; CDR3aa: CASWVDSANTGELFF
j_gene: TRBJ2-7; v_gene: TRBV14; d_gene: -; abundance: -; CDR3nt: TGTGCCAGCAGCCAAGATATCGGCCCTTCCCAGTACTTC; CDR3aa: CASSQDIGPSQYF
j_gene: TRBJ1-4; v_gene: TRBV2; d_gene: -; abundance: -; CDR3nt: TGTGCCAGCAGCCCCACCTCCATGAAAATACTGTTTTTT; CDR3aa: CASSPTSMKILFF
j_gene: TRBJ1-1; v_gene: TRBV7-8; d_gene: TRBD1; abundance: -; CDR3nt: TGTGCCAGCAGAAGGGAAGGGGGCAGGACTGAAGCTTTCTTT; CDR3aa: CASRREGGRTEAFF
j_gene: TRBJ1-2; v_gene: TRBV27; d_gene: -; abundance: -; CDR3nt: TGTGCCAGCAGTTTACGTCATGGGGCGGGTGGCTACACCTTC; CDR3aa: CASSLRHGAGGYTF
j_gene: TRBJ1-3; v_gene: TRBV5-1; d_gene: -; abundance: -; CDR3nt: TGCGCCAGCAACGAGGCAGGGCCCTATTTT; CDR3aa: CASNEAGPYF
j_gene: TRBJ2-5; v_gene: TRBV11-2; d_gene: -; abundance: -; CDR3nt: TGTGCCAGCAGCTGGGACGTTCAAGAGACCCAGTACTTC; CDR3aa: CASSWDVQETQYF
j_gene: TRBJ1-1; v_gene: TRBV19; d_gene: -; abundance: -; CDR3nt: TGTGCCAGTAGTATACCGGGGGGCACTGAAGCTTTCTTT; CDR3aa: CASSIPGGTEAFF
j_gene: TRBJ2-2; v_gene: TRBV2; d_gene: -; abundance: few; CDR3nt: TGTGCCAGCAGTGAATCAACGACCGGGGAGCTGTTTTTT; CDR3aa: CASSESTTGELFF
j_gene: TRBJ2-7; v_gene: TRBV6-5; d_gene: TRBD1; abundance: -; CDR3nt: TGTGCCAGCAGGACAGGGTCCGGCTCCTACGAGCAGTACTTC; CDR3aa: CASRTGSGSYEQYF
j_gene: TRBJ2-7; v_gene: TRBV5-6; d_gene: -; abundance: once; CDR3nt: TGTGCCAGCAGCTTGGACAGCCCCTTGGAGCAGTACTTC; CDR3aa: CASSLDSPLEQYF
j_gene: TRBJ2-3; v_gene: TRBV9; d_gene: TRBD2; abundance: -; CDR3nt: TGTGCCAGCAGCGTAGGGACTAGCGGGGGGCCGTTCCAGTATTTT; CDR3aa: CASSVGTSGGPFQYF
j_gene: TRBJ2-1; v_gene: TRBV4-2; d_gene: TRBD2; abundance: -; CDR3nt: TGTGCCAGCAGCCAAGGGAGCGGGAGGGCCTACAATGAGCAGTTCTTC; CDR3aa: CASSQGSGRAYNEQFF
j_gene: TRBJ2-7; v_gene: TRBV28; d_gene: TRBD1; abundance: few; CDR3nt: TGTGCCAGCACTACTCACAGGGGTTACGAGCAGTACTTC; CDR3aa: CASTTHRGYEQYF
j_gene: TRBJ1-1; v_gene: TRBV25-1; d_gene: -; abundance: -; CDR3nt: TGTGCCAGCAGTGAATTCGTGGACAGTGAAGCTTTCTTT; CDR3aa: CASSEFVDSEAFF
j_gene: TRBJ1-1; v_gene: TRBV18; d_gene: -; abundance: -; CDR3nt: TGTGCCAGCTCACCGGGGAACACTGAAGCTTTCTTT; CDR3aa: CASSPGNTEAFF
j_gene: TRBJ2-3; v_gene: TRBV9; d_gene: -; abundance: -; CDR3nt: TGTGCCAGCAGCGTAGTTGGCTACACAGATACGCAGTATTTT; CDR3aa: CASSVVGYTDTQYF
j_gene: TRBJ1-1; v_gene: TRBV6-2/TRBV6-3; d_gene: TRBD1; abundance: -; CDR3nt: TGTGCCAGCAGGCCTCAGGGGGTCATGAACACTGAAGCTTTCTTT; CDR3aa: CASRPQGVMNTEAFF
j_gene: TRBJ2-5; v_gene: TRBV7-7; d_gene: TRBD2; abundance: -; CDR3nt: TGTGCCAGCAGCAAAAGGACTAGGGAGGGGGAGACCCAGTACTTC; CDR3aa: CASSKRTREGETQYF
j_gene: TRBJ1-5; v_gene: TRBV6-6; d_gene: -; abundance: -; CDR3nt: TGTGCCAGCAGTTCGAGGACAACCAATCAGCCCCAGCATTTT; CDR3aa: CASSSRTTNQPQHF
j_gene: TRBJ2-1; v_gene: TRBV6-5; d_gene: -; abundance: -; CDR3nt: TGTGCCAGCAGTTACTCCACTCGGCTAGGCTGGAATGAGCAGTTCTTC; CDR3aa: CASSYSTRLGWNEQFF
j_gene: TRBJ2-7; v_gene: TRBV19; d_gene: -; abundance: -; CDR3nt: TGTGCCAGTAGCCTGGCGAAGTGGGACCGCTACGAGCAGTACTTC; CDR3aa: CASSLAKWDRYEQYF
j_gene: TRBJ2-5; v_gene: TRBV3-1/TRBV3-2; d_gene: -; abundance: -; CDR3nt: TGTGCCAGCAGCCCCCTGGCGACCCCGGAGACCCAGTACTTC; CDR3aa: CASSPLATPETQYF
j_gene: TRBJ2-5; v_gene: TRBV14; d_gene: TRBD1; abundance: once; CDR3nt: TGTGCCAGCAGCCACATAGGACAGGGGCAAGAGACCCAGTACTTC; CDR3aa: CASSHIGQGQETQYF